The clone carrying this T cell receptor (beta chain) came up once. Per the authors' pipeline: Filtering was not the same, since immunoSEQ gave junction-only sequences without quality scores. Some clones are missing from TCRdb's copy, which holds only in-frame ones; the method was immunoSEQ multiplex PCR. That table is the source of V, J and clone size, and D and trimming were worked out from the DNA. This sample has around 1 million clones, with approximately 76% found just once. This specimen comes from a study of shared clonotypes between healthy human individuals. The ends lost 8 bases at V and 2 bases at J; junction bases unmatched: 7. This CDR3 comprises 14 residues. Germline V CDR1 and CDR2: SGDLS, YYNGEE.

The sample taken for sequencing was memory CD4+ T cells sorted from blood. The subset is: CD45RA-negative fraction. The rearrangement joins TRBV9 to TRBJ2-3; 8 bases line up with TRBD2. The sequence came from a man younger than 30 in good health. The CDR3 protein is CASTSGTSTDTQYF. The DNA of the CDR3 is TGTGCCAGTACTAGCGGAACGTCCACAGATACGCAGTATTTT.